The 24 T cell receptor beta chains below come from one sample, sequenced in a study of siplizumab effects on memory and regulatory T cells. Sequenced by immunoSEQ multiplex PCR; TCRdb stores in-frame clones only, minus some. This repertoire shows around 61,000 clones, just over 95% found once; its top ten account for approximately 0.99%. Input material: naive CD8+ T cells sorted from blood. The receptors derive from a human donor in good health.

The chain carries TRBV6-6 and TRBJ2-2; D remains ambiguous. The CDR3 runs 10 residues. Trimming stripped 8 bases from V and 7 bases from J, with 5 bases between. CDR1 is MNHNY, CDR2 SVGAGI, per germline (reference sequence). CDR3 coding DNA: TGTGCCAGCTACAACGGGGAGCTGTTTTTT. Translated: CASYNGELFF.

The chain links TRBV7-2 to TRBJ2-3; maybe TRBD2 (6 bases). Between the trimmed V and J ends, which lost 1 base and 4 bases, there was a span of 12 bases. Germline V gives CDR1 SGHTA, CDR2 FQGNSA. CDR3 size: 15 residues. The CDR3 DNA is TGTGCCAGCAGCTTAGAAGGTAGGAGGGCAGATACGCAGTATTTT. It is translated as CASSLEGRRADTQYF.

This chain links TRBV28 with TRBJ2-7; D is ambiguous. This CDR3 comprises 13 residues. Germline CDR1 and CDR2: MDHEN and SYDVKM. V lost 3 bases, J lost 2 bases, and 8 bases lay in between. In nucleotides, the CDR3 is TGTGCCAGCAGTTTGGACGGAACCTACGAGCAGTACTTC. Translation gives CASSLDGTYEQYF.

The gene calls are TRBV11-1 and TRBJ2-7, with D possibly being TRBD2 (7 bases). CDR3 length: 15 residues. V was cut by 1 base and J by 3 bases, with 13 bases left in between. Germline V gene data show CDR1 as SGHAT and CDR2 as FQDESV (reference sequence). The CDR3 sequence is CASSLEQGGIYEQYF. CDR3 DNA: TGTGCCAGCAGCTTAGAACAGGGAGGGATCTACGAGCAGTACTTC.

The chain employs TRBV7-9 and TRBJ2-1; TRBD2 matches at 8 bases. Germline V gene data show CDR1 as SEHNR and CDR2 as FQNEAQ (reference sequence). This CDR3 is built from 14 residues. The J segment lost 7 bases and the V segment lost 5 bases, leaving 7 bases of the junction unmatched. The CDR3 sequence is CASSEGLGRNEQFF. The CDR3, as DNA: TGTGCCAGCAGCGAGGGACTAGGGCGTAATGAGCAGTTCTTC.

V and J are TRBV6-1 and TRBJ1-1, with unresolved D. V lost 7 bases, J lost 1 base, and 7 bases lay in between. This CDR3 is 12 amino acids long. Germline V lookup: CDR1 MNHNS, CDR2 SASEGT. CDR3 sequence: CASIYRNTEAFF. The CDR3 bases are TGTGCCAGCATTTACAGGAACACTGAAGCTTTCTTT.

The chain carries TRBV11-3 and TRBJ2-1; TRBD1 or TRBD2 may be the D gene (5 bases each). The V gene's germline CDR1 is SGHNT and CDR2 YENEEA. V shed 2 bases and J shed 0 bases, with 14 bases lying between them. The CDR3 is 17 residues long. In nucleotides, the CDR3 is TGTGCCAGCAGCTTACCCGGGACCTGGAGCTCCTACAATGAGCAGTTCTTC. This gives the protein CASSLPGTWSSYNEQFF.

The chain has TRBV11-3 and TRBJ2-7, with 9 bases fitting TRBD1. The CDR3 is 16 amino acids. Germline loops: CDR1 SGHNT, CDR2 YENEEA. With 4 bases clipped from V and 5 bases from J, the junction kept 12 bases outside the gene matches. The CDR3 here is CASSSLSDRGIDEQYF. In DNA form, the CDR3 reads TGTGCCAGCAGCTCCCTGTCGGACAGGGGCATCGACGAGCAGTACTTC.

The chain is built from TRBV28 and TRBJ2-2, with a tentative D call TRBD1 (5 bases). The CDR3 is 15 amino acids. Germline CDR1 reads MDHEN; CDR2 reads SYDVKM. V lost 4 bases and J lost 3, with 12 bases in between. The CDR3: CASSSRVADTGELFF. The CDR3 DNA reads as TGTGCCAGCAGTTCCAGGGTGGCGGACACCGGGGAGCTGTTTTTT.

The gene calls are TRBV7-9 and TRBJ1-5, with a weak D call TRBD1 (6 bases). The CDR3 contains 15 residues. Trimming stripped 3 bases from V and 4 bases from J, with 13 bases between. The V gene's germline CDR1 is SEHNR and CDR2 FQNEAQ (reference sequence). The CDR3 is CASSLGGLGNQPQHF. DNA for the CDR3: TGTGCCAGCAGCTTGGGGGGCCTTGGGAATCAGCCCCAGCATTTT.

The genes are TRBV9 and TRBJ2-1; tentative D call: TRBD2 (6 bases). Trimming cost V 2 bases and J 6 bases, with 15 bases left between them. CDR1 is SGDLS and CDR2 is YYNGEE in the germline V gene. The CDR3 length is 15 residues. The CDR3 bases are TGTGCCAGCAGCGTGGAGGGCAGGATTGGCAATGAGCAGTTCTTC. Translating it yields CASSVEGRIGNEQFF.

The gene calls are TRBV7-6 and TRBJ2-3; D unresolved. V lost 3 bases and J 4 bases, leaving 11 bases between the germline ends. This CDR3 comprises 14 residues. Germline lookup yields CDR1 SGHVS and CDR2 FNYEAQ. Here the CDR3 reads CASSFGPSADTQYF. CDR3 nucleotide sequence: TGTGCCAGCAGCTTCGGGCCTTCGGCAGATACGCAGTATTTT.

The chain joins TRBV2 to TRBJ2-1; tentatively, D is TRBD1 or TRBD2 (6 bases each). V dropped 2 bases and J dropped 4 bases, with 12 bases sitting between them. This CDR3 spans 15 amino acids. From germline, CDR1 is SNHLY and CDR2 FYNNEI. The CDR3 region is CASSEIGGLYNEQFF. For the CDR3, the DNA is TGTGCCAGCAGTGAAATTGGGGGGCTATACAATGAGCAGTTCTTC.

V usage is TRBV14 and J usage is TRBJ2-7, with no clear D. The germline V gene encodes CDR1 SGHDN and CDR2 FVKESK. The V and J ends lost 3 bases and 3 bases respectively, with 6 bases between them. The CDR3 spans 12 residues. CDR3 in amino acids: CASSHVVYEQYF. The CDR3 DNA reads TGTGCCAGCAGCCACGTAGTCTACGAGCAGTACTTC.

Points on this clone: One end of the junction is discordant with germline, which a read error may explain. V gene TRBV7-7 combines with J gene TRBJ2-3; maybe TRBD1 (6 bases). CDR1 is SSHAT and CDR2 is FNYEAQ in the germline V gene (reference sequence). This CDR3 has 14 amino acids. The CDR3: CASSLEQGSDTQYF. In DNA, the CDR3 is TGTGCTAGCAGCTTAGAACAGGGTTCAGATACGCAGTATTTT.

In DNA form, the CDR3 reads TGCGCCAGCAGTGCGGCGACAGGTGGGGATACGCAGTATTTT. Translating gives CASSAATGGDTQYF. The rearrangement links TRBV10-1 to TRBJ2-3; D is perhaps TRBD1 (6 bases). CDR1 WNHNN and CDR2 SYGVQD come from the germline V gene (reference sequence). Trimming pared 4 bases from V and 6 bases from J, leaving 14 bases between. CDR3 length: 14 residues.

The V and J genes are TRBV15 and TRBJ1-5; TRBD1 aligns across 8 bases. This CDR3 has 15 amino acids. Trimming at V came to 3 bases and at J to 6 bases, leaving 7 bases not matched to a gene. Looked up from germline, CDR1 is LNHNV and CDR2 is YYDKDF (reference sequence). The CDR3 DNA reads TGTGCCACCAGCAGGGGAGGACAGGGTTTTCAGCCCCAGCATTTT. Protein product: CATSRGGQGFQPQHF.

This chain links TRBV6-5 with TRBJ2-3; weak D call: TRBD2 (6 bases). The germline V gene encodes CDR1 MNHEY and CDR2 SVGAGI. The CDR3 covers 15 residues. V was shortened by 7 bases and J by 0 bases, with 14 bases between the two germline ends. Here the CDR3 reads CASTPLGGSTDTQYF. In nucleotides, the CDR3 is TGTGCCAGCACCCCATTGGGAGGTAGCACAGATACGCAGTATTTT.

This clone was found once. The V gene is TRBV5-6, the J gene TRBJ1-2; 12 bases are a match to TRBD1. V shed 5 bases and J 2 bases; nucleotides not matched to a gene: 7. The CDR3 has 16 residues. The germline V gene encodes CDR1 SGHDT and CDR2 YYEEEE. Here the CDR3 DNA reads TGTGCCAGCAGAATCCGGGACAGGGGGCTAAACTATGGCTACACCTTC. Translated, it gives CASRIRDRGLNYGYTF.

The chain carries TRBV2 and TRBJ1-1; D call uncertain. The CDR3 consists of 12 residues. Germline-derived CDR1 and CDR2 are SNHLY and FYNNEI. Trimming took off 6 bases at V and 1 base at J, with 6 bases between the two ends. CDR3 amino acids: CASSERNTEAFF. The CDR3 bases are TGTGCCAGCAGCGAAAGGAACACTGAAGCTTTCTTT.

The chain is built from TRBV7-9 and TRBJ2-7, with TRBD2 matching 9 bases. J gave up 6 bases and V 5 bases, and 8 bases lay outside the gene matches. Germline V gives CDR1 SEHNR, CDR2 FQNEAQ (reference sequence). This CDR3 is built from 14 residues. For the CDR3, the DNA is TGTGCCAGCAGCCCGCGGACTAGCGATTTCGAGCAGTACTTC. It encodes CASSPRTSDFEQYF.

V usage is TRBV28 and J usage is TRBJ2-2; 11 nucleotides align to TRBD2. The CDR3 has 16 amino acids. The trim removed 6 bases at V and 2 bases at J, leaving 5 bases unmatched. The V gene's germline CDR1 is MDHEN and CDR2 SYDVKM. The CDR3 nucleotides are TGTGCCAGCAGCCCTCTAGCGGGAGGTAACACCGGGGAGCTGTTTTTT. Amino acids: CASSPLAGGNTGELFF.

As to this clone: Other nucleotide sequences in the sample specify the same CDR3. This sequence joins TRBV28 and TRBJ1-2, with TRBD1 matching over 7 bases. The germline V gene has CDR1 MDHEN and CDR2 SYDVKM. V was clipped by 5 bases and J by 6 bases; unmatched bases: 9. This CDR3 has 14 residues. In DNA, the CDR3 is TGTGCCAGCAGTCTCTCACAGGGGTTGCATGGCTACACCTTC. Amino acid sequence: CASSLSQGLHGYTF.

In DNA, the CDR3 is TGTGCCAGCAGTCGGAGCGGGGTCCGCACCGGGGAGCTGTTTTTT. Amino acid sequence: CASSRSGVRTGELFF. V gene TRBV27 combines with J gene TRBJ2-2; TRBD2 matches at 7 bases. The junction had 7 bases not matched to a gene; V was cut back by 5 bases and J by 4 bases. This CDR3 has 15 residues. CDR1 MNHEY and CDR2 SMNVEV come from the germline V gene (reference sequence).